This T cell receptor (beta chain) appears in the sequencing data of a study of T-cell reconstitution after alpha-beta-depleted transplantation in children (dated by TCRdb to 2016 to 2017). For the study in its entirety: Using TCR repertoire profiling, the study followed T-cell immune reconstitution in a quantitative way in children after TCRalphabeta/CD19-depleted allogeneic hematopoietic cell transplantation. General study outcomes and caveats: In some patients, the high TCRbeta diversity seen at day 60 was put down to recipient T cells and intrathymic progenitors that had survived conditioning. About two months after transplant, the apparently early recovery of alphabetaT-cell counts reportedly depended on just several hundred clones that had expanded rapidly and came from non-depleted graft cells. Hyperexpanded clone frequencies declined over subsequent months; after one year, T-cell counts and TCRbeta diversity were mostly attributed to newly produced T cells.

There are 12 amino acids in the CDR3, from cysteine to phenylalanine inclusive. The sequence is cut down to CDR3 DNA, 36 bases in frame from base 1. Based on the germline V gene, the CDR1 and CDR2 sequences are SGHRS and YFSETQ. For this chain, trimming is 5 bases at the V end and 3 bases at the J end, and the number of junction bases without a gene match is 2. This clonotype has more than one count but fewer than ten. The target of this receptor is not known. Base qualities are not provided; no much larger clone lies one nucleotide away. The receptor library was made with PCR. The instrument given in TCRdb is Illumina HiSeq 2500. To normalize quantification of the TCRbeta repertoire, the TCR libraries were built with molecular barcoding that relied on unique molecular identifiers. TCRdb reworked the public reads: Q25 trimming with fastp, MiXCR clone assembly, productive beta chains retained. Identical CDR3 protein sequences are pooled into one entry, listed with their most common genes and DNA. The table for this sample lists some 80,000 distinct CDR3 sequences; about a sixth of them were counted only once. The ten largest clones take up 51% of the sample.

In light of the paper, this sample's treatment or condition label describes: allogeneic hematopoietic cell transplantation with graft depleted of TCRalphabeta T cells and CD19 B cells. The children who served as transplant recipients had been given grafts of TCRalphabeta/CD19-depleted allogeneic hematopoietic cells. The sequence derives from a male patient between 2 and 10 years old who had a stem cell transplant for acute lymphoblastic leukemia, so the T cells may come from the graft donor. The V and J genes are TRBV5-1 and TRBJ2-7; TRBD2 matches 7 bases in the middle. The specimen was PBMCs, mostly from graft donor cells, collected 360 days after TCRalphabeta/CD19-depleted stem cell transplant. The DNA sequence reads TGCGCCAGCAGTGGGGAGGGCTACGAGCAGTACTTC. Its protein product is CASSGEGYEQYF.